This T cell receptor (beta chain) appears in the sequencing data of a study of regulatory T cells in long-lasting Graves disease. Study as a whole: New Graves' disease cases had less than 3 months of antithyroid drugs.

Libraries of TCR beta came from iRepertoire HTBI primers plus Arm-PCR of CDR3 regions. Each CDR3 protein is one row after TCRdb ran MiXCR on the multiplex PCR reads. Here the sample spans some 460,000 distinct CDR3 sequences, about 17% being singletons. Time point described: newly diagnosed GD, antithyroid drugs for less than 3 months. From PBMCs, RNA was extracted and then used to make the TCR library. The collection involved drawing nine milliliters of peripheral blood into EDTA tubes. Trimming cost V 5 bases and J 4 bases; bases outside gene matches: 8. Germline values: CDR1 MNHEY, CDR2 SMNVEV (reference sequence). The CDR3 has 16 amino acids. This sample also belongs to another study, concerning T cells in Graves' hyperthyroidism and ophthalmopathy. That paper adds: The primer set for the first-round RT-PCR of the TCR CDR3 was HTBI. Model output signaled ophthalmopathy a median about 6.3 months ahead of onset.

The source is a man aged 40-49 years with Graves disease. Sequencing used peripheral blood mononuclear cells (PBMCs), obtained at new diagnosis, from a patient treated with antithyroid drugs. The chain carries TRBV27 and TRBJ1-6; 7 bases match TRBD1. The CDR3 here is CASSPTRDRYNSPLHF. CDR3 nucleotide sequence: TGTGCCAGCAGTCCGACCCGGGACAGATATAATTCACCCCTCCACTTT.